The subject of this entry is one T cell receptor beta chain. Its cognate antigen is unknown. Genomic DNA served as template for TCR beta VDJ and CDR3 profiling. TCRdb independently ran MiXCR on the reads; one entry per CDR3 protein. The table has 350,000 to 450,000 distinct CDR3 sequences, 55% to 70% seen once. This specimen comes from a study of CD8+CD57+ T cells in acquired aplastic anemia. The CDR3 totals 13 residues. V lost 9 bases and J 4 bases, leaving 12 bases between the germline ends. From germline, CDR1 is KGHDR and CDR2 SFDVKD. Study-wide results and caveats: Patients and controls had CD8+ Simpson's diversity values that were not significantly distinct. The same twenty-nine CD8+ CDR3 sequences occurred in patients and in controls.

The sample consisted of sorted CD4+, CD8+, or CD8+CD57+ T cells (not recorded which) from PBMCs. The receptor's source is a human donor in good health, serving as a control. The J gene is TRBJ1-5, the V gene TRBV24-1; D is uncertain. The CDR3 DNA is TGTGCCACCCAGGAGGGTTTTAATCAGCCCCAGCATTTT. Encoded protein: CATQEGFNQPQHF.